Sequencing of this T cell receptor (beta chain) was carried out in a study of T-cell reconstitution after alpha-beta-depleted transplantation in children. Construction of the TCRbeta library involved unique molecular identifiers. One entry per CDR3 protein, called by TCRdb with MiXCR from the PCR reads. The data show a few hundred thousand distinct CDR3 sequences, with under 13% seen just once and roughly 5% held by the top ten. V was clipped by 7 bases and J by 0 bases, with 13 bases between them. The CDR3 loop spans 15 amino acids. Specimen: PBMCs from the stem cell graft donor, collected from the stem cell graft. The chain is built from TRBV12-3 or TRBV12-4 and TRBJ2-1; unclear D gene. This receptor was obtained from a human donor who donated a stem cell graft to a child with acute myeloid leukemia. Here the CDR3 reads CASTGESSSYNEQFF. The CDR3 region has the DNA TGTGCCAGCACTGGGGAATCGAGCTCCTACAATGAGCAGTTCTTC.